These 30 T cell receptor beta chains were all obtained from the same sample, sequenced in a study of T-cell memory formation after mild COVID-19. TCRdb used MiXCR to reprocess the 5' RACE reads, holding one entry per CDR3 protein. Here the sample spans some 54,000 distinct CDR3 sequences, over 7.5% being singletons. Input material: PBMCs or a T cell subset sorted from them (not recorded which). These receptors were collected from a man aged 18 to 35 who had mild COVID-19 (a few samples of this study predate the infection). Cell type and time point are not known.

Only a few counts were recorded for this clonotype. The CDR3 DNA is TGCGCCAGCAGCCGGGACTTATTATACGAGCAGTACTTC. It is translated as CASSRDLLYEQYF. The V gene is TRBV10-2, the J gene TRBJ2-7; D possibly corresponds to TRBD2 (6 bases). Looked up from germline, CDR1 is WSHSY and CDR2 is SAAADI. The V gene lost 6 bases and the J gene lost 4 bases, with 13 bases spanning the gap. CDR3 length: 13 residues.

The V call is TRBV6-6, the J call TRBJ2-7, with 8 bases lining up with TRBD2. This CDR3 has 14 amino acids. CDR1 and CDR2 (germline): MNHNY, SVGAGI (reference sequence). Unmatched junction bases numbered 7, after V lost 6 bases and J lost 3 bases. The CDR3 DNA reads TGTGCCAGCAGCCTCGGCGCGGGGGGCTACGAGCAGTACGTC. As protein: CASSLGAGGYEQYV.

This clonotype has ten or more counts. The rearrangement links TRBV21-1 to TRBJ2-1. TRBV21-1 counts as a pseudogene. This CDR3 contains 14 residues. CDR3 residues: CASRYRDSYNEQFF. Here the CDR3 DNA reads TGTGCCAGCAGGTACAGGGACTCCTACAATGAGCAGTTCTTC.

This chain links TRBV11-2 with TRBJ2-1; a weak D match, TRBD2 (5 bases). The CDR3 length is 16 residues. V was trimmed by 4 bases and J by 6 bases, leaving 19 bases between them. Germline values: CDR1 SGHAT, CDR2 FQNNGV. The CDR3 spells CASSSLAVPTFNEQFF. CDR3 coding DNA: TGTGCCAGCAGCTCGCTAGCCGTGCCGACTTTCAATGAGCAGTTCTTC.

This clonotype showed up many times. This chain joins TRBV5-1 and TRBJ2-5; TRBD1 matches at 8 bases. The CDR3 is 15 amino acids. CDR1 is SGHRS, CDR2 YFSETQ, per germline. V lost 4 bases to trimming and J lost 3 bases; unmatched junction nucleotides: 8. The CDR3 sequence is CASSSTGTGEETQYF. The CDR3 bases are TGCGCCAGCAGCAGTACCGGGACAGGAGAAGAGACCCAGTACTTC.

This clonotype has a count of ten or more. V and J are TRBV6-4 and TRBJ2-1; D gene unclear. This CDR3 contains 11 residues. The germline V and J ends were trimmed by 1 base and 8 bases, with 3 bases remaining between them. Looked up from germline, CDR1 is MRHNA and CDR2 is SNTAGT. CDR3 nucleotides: TGTGCCAGCAGTGACTATGATGAGCAGTTCTTC. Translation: CASSDYDEQFF.

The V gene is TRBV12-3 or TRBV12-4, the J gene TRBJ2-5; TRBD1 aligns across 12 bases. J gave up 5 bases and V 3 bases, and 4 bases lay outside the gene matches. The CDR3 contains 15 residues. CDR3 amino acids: CASSLGQGAWETQYF. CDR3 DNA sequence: TGTGCCAGCAGTTTGGGACAGGGGGCTTGGGAGACCCAGTACTTC.

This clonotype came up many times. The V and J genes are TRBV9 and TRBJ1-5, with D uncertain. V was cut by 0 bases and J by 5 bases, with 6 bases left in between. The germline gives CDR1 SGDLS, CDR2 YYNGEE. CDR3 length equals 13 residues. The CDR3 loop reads CASSVDADQPQHF. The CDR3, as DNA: TGTGCCAGCAGCGTAGATGCGGATCAGCCCCAGCATTTT.

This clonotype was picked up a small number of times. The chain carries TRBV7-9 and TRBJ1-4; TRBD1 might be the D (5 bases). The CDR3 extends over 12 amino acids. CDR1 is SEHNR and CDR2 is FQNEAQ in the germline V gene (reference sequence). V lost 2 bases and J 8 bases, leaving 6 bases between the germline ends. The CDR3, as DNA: TGTGCCAGCAGCTTACGGGGGGAAAAACTGTTTTTT. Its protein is CASSLRGEKLFF.

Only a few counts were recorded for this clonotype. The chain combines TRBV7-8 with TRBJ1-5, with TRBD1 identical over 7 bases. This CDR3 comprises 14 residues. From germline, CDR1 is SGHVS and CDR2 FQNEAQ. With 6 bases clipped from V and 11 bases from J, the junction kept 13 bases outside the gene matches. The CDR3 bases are TGTGCCAGCAGGGTCGGGACAGCCAGTGAGACCCAGCATTTT. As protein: CASRVGTASETQHF.

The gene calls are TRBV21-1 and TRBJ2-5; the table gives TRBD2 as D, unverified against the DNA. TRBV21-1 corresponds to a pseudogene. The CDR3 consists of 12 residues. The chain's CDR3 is CASRGALETQYF. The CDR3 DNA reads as TGTGCCAGCCGGGGGGCCTTGGAGACCCAGTACTTC.

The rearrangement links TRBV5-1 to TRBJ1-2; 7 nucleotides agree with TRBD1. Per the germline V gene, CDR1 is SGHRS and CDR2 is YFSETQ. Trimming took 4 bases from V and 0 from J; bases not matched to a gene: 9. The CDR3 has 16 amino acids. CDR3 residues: CASSPEGAIANYGYTF. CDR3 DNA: TGCGCCAGCAGCCCCGAGGGGGCAATAGCTAACTATGGCTACACCTTC. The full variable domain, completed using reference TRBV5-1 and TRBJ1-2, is KAGVTQTPRYLIKTRGQQVTLSCSPISGHRSVSWYQQTPGQGLQFLFEYFSETQRNKGNFPGRFSGRQFSNSRSEMNVSTLELGDSALYLCASSPEGAIANYGYTFGSGTRLTVV.

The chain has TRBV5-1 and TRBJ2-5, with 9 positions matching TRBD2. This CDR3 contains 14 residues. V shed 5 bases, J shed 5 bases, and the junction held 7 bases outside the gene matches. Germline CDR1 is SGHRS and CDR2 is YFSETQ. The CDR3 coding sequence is TGCGCCAGCAGTTCACAGCGGGGGGACGAGACCCAGTACTTC. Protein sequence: CASSSQRGDETQYF.

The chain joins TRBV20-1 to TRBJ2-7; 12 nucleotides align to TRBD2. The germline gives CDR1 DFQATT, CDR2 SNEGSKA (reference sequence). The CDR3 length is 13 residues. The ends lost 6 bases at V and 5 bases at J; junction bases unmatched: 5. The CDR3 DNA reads TGCAGTGCGGGTGCTAGCGGGAGGGACGAGCAGTACTTC. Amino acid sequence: CSAGASGRDEQYF.

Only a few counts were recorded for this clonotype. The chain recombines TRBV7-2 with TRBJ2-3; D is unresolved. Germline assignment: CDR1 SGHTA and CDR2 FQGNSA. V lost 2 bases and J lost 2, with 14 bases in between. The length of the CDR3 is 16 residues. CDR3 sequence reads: CASSLRASPATDTQYF. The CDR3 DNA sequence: TGTGCCAGCAGCTTAAGGGCCTCCCCGGCCACAGATACGCAGTATTTT.

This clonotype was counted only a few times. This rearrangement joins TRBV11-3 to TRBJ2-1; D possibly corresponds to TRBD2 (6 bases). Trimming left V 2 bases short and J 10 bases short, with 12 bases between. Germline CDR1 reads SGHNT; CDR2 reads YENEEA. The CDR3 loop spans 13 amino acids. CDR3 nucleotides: TGTGCCAGCAGCTTACTCGGGGGTGGAGAGCAGTTCTTC. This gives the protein CASSLLGGGEQFF. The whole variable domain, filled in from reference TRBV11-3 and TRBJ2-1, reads EAGVVQSPRYKIIEKKQPVAFWCNPISGHNTLYWYLQNLGQGPELLIRYENEEAVDDSQLPKDRFSAERLKGVDSTLKIQPAELGDSAVYLCASSLLGGGEQFFGPGTRLTVL.

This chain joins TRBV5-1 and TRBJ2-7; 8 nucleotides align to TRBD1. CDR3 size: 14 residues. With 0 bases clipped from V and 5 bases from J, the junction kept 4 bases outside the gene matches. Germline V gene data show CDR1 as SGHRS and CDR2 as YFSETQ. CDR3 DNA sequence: TGCGCCAGCAGCTTGGGACAGGGGTTCGACGAGCAGTACTTC. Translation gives CASSLGQGFDEQYF.

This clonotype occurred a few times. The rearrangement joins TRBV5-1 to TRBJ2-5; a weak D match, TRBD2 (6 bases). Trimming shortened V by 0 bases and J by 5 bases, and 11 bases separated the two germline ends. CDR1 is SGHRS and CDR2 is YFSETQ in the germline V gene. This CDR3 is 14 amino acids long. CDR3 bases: TGCGCCAGCAGCTTGGTGCCGGAGGGGGAGACCCAGTACTTC. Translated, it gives CASSLVPEGETQYF.

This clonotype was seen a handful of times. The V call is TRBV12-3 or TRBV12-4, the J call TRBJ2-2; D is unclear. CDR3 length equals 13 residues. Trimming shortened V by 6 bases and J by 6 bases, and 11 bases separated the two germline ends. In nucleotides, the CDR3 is TGTGCCAGCAGGATAGATCAGCCCGGGGAGCTGTTTTTT. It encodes CASRIDQPGELFF.

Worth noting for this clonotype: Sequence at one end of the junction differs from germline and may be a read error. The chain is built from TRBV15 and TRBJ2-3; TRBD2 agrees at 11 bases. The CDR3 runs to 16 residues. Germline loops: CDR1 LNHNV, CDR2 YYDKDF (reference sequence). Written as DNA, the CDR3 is TGTGCCACCAGAAGAGATTCTAGCGGGGGGAGAGATACGCAGTATTTT. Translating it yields CATRRDSSGGRDTQYF.

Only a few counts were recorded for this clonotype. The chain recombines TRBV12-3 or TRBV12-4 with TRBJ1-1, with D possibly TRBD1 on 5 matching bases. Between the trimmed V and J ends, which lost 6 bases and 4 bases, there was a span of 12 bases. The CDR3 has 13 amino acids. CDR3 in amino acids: CASSMSGSTEAFF. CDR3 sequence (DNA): TGTGCCAGCAGCATGTCAGGGTCCACTGAAGCTTTCTTT.

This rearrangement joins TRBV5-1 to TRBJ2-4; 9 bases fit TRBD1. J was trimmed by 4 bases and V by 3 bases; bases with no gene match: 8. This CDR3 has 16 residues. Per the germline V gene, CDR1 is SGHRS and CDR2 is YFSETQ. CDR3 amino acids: CASSSQTGGTKNIQYF. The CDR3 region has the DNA TGCGCCAGCAGCTCCCAAACAGGGGGCACTAAAAACATTCAGTACTTC.

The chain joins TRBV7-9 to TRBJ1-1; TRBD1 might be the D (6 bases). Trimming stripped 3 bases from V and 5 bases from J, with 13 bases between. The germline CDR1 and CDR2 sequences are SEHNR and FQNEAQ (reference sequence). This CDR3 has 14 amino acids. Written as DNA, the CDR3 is TGTGCCAGCAGCTTCGGGGACACATCGACTGAAGCTTTCTTT. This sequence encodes CASSFGDTSTEAFF.

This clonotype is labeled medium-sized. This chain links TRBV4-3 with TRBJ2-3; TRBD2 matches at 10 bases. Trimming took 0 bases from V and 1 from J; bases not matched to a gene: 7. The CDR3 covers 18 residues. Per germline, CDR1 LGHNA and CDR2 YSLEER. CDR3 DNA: TGCGCCAGCAGCCAAGAGGCAGCGGGGGGGCTGGGCACAGATACGCAGTATTTT. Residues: CASSQEAAGGLGTDTQYF.

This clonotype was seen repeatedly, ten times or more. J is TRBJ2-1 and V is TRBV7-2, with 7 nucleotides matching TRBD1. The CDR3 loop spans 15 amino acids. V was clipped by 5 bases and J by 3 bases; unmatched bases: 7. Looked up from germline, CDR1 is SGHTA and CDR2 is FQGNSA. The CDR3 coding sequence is TGTGCCAGCAGCCCAGGGGGAGATATCTACAATGAGCAGTTCTTC. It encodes CASSPGGDIYNEQFF.

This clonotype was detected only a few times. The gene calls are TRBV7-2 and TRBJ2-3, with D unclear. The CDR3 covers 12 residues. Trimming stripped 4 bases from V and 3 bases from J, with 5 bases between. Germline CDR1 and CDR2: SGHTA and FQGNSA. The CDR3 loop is CASSWLTDTQYF. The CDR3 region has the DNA TGTGCCAGCAGCTGGCTTACAGATACGCAGTATTTT.

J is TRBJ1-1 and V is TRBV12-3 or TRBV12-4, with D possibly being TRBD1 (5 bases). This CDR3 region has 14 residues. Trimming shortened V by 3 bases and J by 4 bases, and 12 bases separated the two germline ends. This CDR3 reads CASSLLGRVTEAFF. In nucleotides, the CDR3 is TGTGCCAGCAGTTTGTTGGGCAGGGTCACTGAAGCTTTCTTT.

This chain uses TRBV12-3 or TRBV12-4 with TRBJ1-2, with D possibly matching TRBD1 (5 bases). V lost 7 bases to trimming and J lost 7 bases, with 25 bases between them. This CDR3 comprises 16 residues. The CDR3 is CASTPLAGALAGGYTF. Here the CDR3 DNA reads TGTGCCAGCACTCCTCTCGCTGGGGCGTTAGCGGGTGGCTACACCTTC.

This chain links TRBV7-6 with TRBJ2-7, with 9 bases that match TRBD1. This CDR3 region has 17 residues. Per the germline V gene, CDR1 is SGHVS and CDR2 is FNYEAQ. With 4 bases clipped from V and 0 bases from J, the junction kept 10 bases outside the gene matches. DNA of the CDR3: TGTGCCAGCAGCTCCCCCGCCGGGACAGGGAGCTCCTACGAGCAGTACTTC. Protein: CASSSPAGTGSSYEQYF.

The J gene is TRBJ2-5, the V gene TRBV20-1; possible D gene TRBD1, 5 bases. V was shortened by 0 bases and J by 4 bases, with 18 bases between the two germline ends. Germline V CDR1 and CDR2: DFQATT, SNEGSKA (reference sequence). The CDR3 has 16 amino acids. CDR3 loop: CSARDGEGASLETQYF. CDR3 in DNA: TGCAGTGCTAGAGATGGTGAAGGGGCGAGTCTAGAGACCCAGTACTTC.